Below are 22 T cell receptor beta chains sequenced from a single sample in a study of blood T cell repertoires in COVID-19. The protocol was immunoSEQ multiplex PCR, while the TCRdb copy is restricted to in-frame clones and leaves out a portion. This sample has around 200,000 clones; around four fifths occur once, and the top ten carry 15% to 20%. Sequences were obtained from peripheral blood. These receptors all stem from a woman of 80 years or more with active or convalescent COVID-19.

The genes are TRBV6-1 and TRBJ1-3; no clear D. V was clipped by 3 bases and J by 4 bases, with 10 bases between them. Germline values: CDR1 MNHNS, CDR2 SASEGT. The CDR3 runs to 14 residues. CDR3 region: CASSDSGRGNTIYF. The CDR3 DNA follows: TGTGCCAGCAGTGATAGTGGTCGCGGAAACACCATATATTTT.

The V and J genes are TRBV2 and TRBJ2-7; 9 bases fit TRBD1. The CDR3 extends over 14 amino acids. The trim removed 6 bases at V and 1 base at J, leaving 4 bases unmatched. Germline CDR1 reads SNHLY; CDR2 reads FYNNEI. CDR3 loop: CASRPGQGSYEQYF. The CDR3 DNA reads TGTGCCAGCAGACCGGGACAGGGATCCTACGAGCAGTACTTC.

This clone was seen only a few times. V and J are TRBV11-3 and TRBJ2-7; TRBD1 matches at 7 bases. The CDR3 loop spans 14 amino acids. Trimming took 6 bases from V and 0 from J; bases not matched to a gene: 5. The V gene's germline CDR1 is SGHNT and CDR2 YENEEA. CDR3 protein: CASRPGQYSYEQYF. The CDR3, as DNA: TGTGCCAGCAGGCCGGGACAGTACTCCTACGAGCAGTACTTC. The full variable domain, rest sourced from reference TRBV11-3 and TRBJ2-7, is EAGVVQSPRYKIIEKKQPVAFWCNPISGHNTLYWYLQNLGQGPELLIRYENEEAVDDSQLPKDRFSAERLKGVDSTLKIQPAELGDSAVYLCASRPGQYSYEQYFGPGTRLTVT.

The chain combines TRBV24-1 with TRBJ1-5; 7 nucleotides match TRBD1. The CDR3 covers 12 residues. Germline V lookup: CDR1 KGHDR, CDR2 SFDVKD. With 4 bases clipped from V and 15 bases from J, the junction kept 8 bases outside the gene matches. Written as DNA, the CDR3 is TGTGCCACCAGTGACAGAGAAGGGGGCTTGCATTTT. Amino acids: CATSDREGGLHF.

The chain recombines TRBV5-1 with TRBJ2-5; 7 bases are shared with TRBD1. Germline V CDR1 and CDR2: SGHRS, YFSETQ. V was clipped by 4 bases and J by 2 bases; unmatched bases: 2. CDR3 length: 13 residues. In DNA form, the CDR3 reads TGCGCCAGCAGCGGGACAGCTCAAGAGACCCAGTACTTC. Encoded protein: CASSGTAQETQYF.

This clone showed up just a few times. The CDR3 sequence: CASSPLGQGSGELFF. Written as DNA, the CDR3 is TGTGCCAGCTCACCACTAGGACAGGGATCCGGGGAGCTGTTTTTT. The V call is TRBV18, the J call TRBJ2-2; 8 nucleotides align to TRBD1. After removal of 1 base from V and 6 bases from J, the junction contained 4 bases not matched to a gene. CDR1 is KGHSH and CDR2 is LQKENI in the germline V gene. This CDR3 is built from 15 residues.

This chain joins TRBV28 and TRBJ1-1; a possible D gene is TRBD1 (5 bases). This CDR3 region has 15 residues. Trimming took off 6 bases at V and 1 base at J, with 15 bases between the two ends. CDR1 and CDR2 from the germline V gene are MDHEN and SYDVKM. CDR3 amino acids: CASSPQGGPNTEAFF. In DNA, the CDR3 is TGTGCCAGCAGCCCCCAGGGCGGCCCGAACACTGAAGCTTTCTTT.

V usage is TRBV18 and J usage is TRBJ2-7; TRBD2 aligns across 10 bases. With V trimmed by 2 bases and J by 3 bases, 1 base remained unmatched. The germline CDR1 and CDR2 sequences are KGHSH and LQKENI. The CDR3 loop spans 14 amino acids. CDR3: CASSPGLADYEQYF. DNA for the CDR3: TGTGCCAGCTCACCAGGACTAGCGGACTACGAGCAGTACTTC. The whole variable domain, filled in from reference TRBV18 and TRBJ2-7, reads NAGVMQNPRHLVRRRGQEARLRCSPMKGHSHVYWYRQLPEEGLKFMVYLQKENIIDESGMPKERFSAEFPKEGPSILRIQQVVRGDSAAYFCASSPGLADYEQYFGPGTRLTVT.

The chain combines TRBV10-3 with TRBJ2-3, with 8 positions matching TRBD2. Germline V gene sequence: CDR1 ENHRY, CDR2 SYGVKD. V lost 5 bases, J lost 1 base, and 5 bases stayed unmatched. The CDR3 extends over 15 amino acids. CDR3 loop: CAISRSGGGTDTQYF. The CDR3, as DNA: TGTGCCATCAGTCGAAGCGGGGGAGGCACAGATACGCAGTATTTT.

This rearrangement joins TRBV25-1 to TRBJ2-5; D might be TRBD2 (5 bases). Trimming pared 4 bases from V and 4 bases from J, leaving 7 bases between. There are 12 residues in the CDR3. In germline, CDR1 is MGHDK, CDR2 SYGVNS. The CDR3 sequence: CASSVGGETQYF. The DNA of the CDR3 is TGTGCCAGCAGTGTCGGAGGAGAGACCCAGTACTTC.

The rearrangement joins TRBV19 to TRBJ2-4; 8 bases line up with TRBD1. The ends lost 1 base at V and 8 bases at J; junction bases unmatched: 16. CDR3 size: 18 residues. Germline CDR1 is LNHDA and CDR2 is SQIVND (reference sequence). The CDR3 sequence is CASSIGQGLGTERDIQYF. CDR3 bases: TGTGCCAGTAGTATAGGACAGGGGTTGGGGACTGAGAGAGACATTCAGTACTTC.

The rearrangement uses TRBV15 and TRBJ2-1; 8 bases are shared with TRBD2. Germline V gene sequence: CDR1 LNHNV, CDR2 YYDKDF (reference sequence). V shed 2 bases, J shed 2 bases, and the junction held 2 bases outside the gene matches. The CDR3 is made up of 15 amino acids. The CDR3 here is CATSRTSGTYNEQFF. The CDR3 DNA follows: TGTGCCACCAGCAGAACTAGCGGAACCTACAATGAGCAGTTCTTC.

The chain couples TRBV15 to TRBJ2-7, with TRBD1 matching 8 bases. Trimming removed 1 base from V and 1 base from J; junction bases left unmatched: 3. The CDR3 runs to 15 residues. Looked up from germline, CDR1 is LNHNV and CDR2 is YYDKDF (reference sequence). The CDR3 DNA reads as TGTGCCACCAGCAGAGCAGGGGGCGAATCCTACGAGCAGTACTTC. The encoded protein is CATSRAGGESYEQYF.

The CDR3 sequence is CASSPDRGYEQYF. DNA of the CDR3: TGTGCCAGCAGCCCGGACAGGGGCTACGAGCAGTACTTC. The chain joins TRBV7-2 to TRBJ2-7; 9 bases fit TRBD1. V gave up 5 bases and J gave up 3 bases; unmatched junction bases: 2. The CDR3 is 13 amino acids. CDR1 is SGHTA and CDR2 is FQGNSA in the germline V gene.

The V and J genes are TRBV11-2 and TRBJ2-5, with 8 bases aligning to TRBD2. Germline V lookup: CDR1 SGHAT, CDR2 FQNNGV. The ends lost 0 bases at V and 1 base at J; junction bases unmatched: 10. The CDR3 runs 18 residues. Here the CDR3 DNA reads TGTGCCAGCAGCTTAGATGGCCGGCGGGCGGGGGGCCAAGAGACCCAGTACTTC. It translates to CASSLDGRRAGGQETQYF.

This rearrangement joins TRBV18 to TRBJ1-2, with D tentatively TRBD1 (5 bases). The germline gives CDR1 KGHSH, CDR2 LQKENI. The ends were cut back, 2 bases at V and 4 bases at J, with 20 bases in the middle. The CDR3 extends over 17 amino acids. CDR3 sequence reads: CASSPNPERGRLYGYTF. CDR3 sequence (DNA): TGTGCCAGCTCACCAAACCCGGAAAGGGGTAGACTCTATGGCTACACCTTC.

The chain employs TRBV5-5 and TRBJ2-1, with TRBD2 identical over 11 bases. The length of the CDR3 is 15 residues. V trimming: 4 bases; J trimming: 5 bases; junction bases outside the gene matches: 5. The germline V gene has CDR1 SGHKS and CDR2 YYEKEE (reference sequence). This chain's CDR3 is CASSIRLAGHNEQFF. As DNA, the CDR3 is TGTGCCAGCAGCATAAGACTAGCGGGGCACAATGAGCAGTTCTTC.

The chain is built from TRBV4-2 and TRBJ2-7; TRBD2 aligns across 13 bases. The CDR3 contains 14 residues. Germline V gene data show CDR1 as LGHNA and CDR2 as YNFKEQ. J was trimmed by 11 bases and V by 0 bases; bases with no gene match: 4. This CDR3 is CASSQEGTSGMEYF. In nucleotides, the CDR3 is TGTGCCAGCAGCCAAGAAGGGACTAGCGGGATGGAGTACTTC.

This clone was picked up one time. This chain joins TRBV7-2 and TRBJ1-1, with TRBD1 matching over 8 bases. Germline CDR1 reads SGHTA; CDR2 reads FQGNSA. Trimming at V came to 5 bases and at J to 5 bases, leaving 16 bases not matched to a gene. This CDR3 has 17 residues. The CDR3 sequence: CASSPLTTRGRGTEAFF. The CDR3 region has the DNA TGTGCCAGCAGCCCCCTAACGACCAGGGGGCGCGGAACTGAAGCTTTCTTT.

The chain couples TRBV27 to TRBJ2-6, with 7 bases lining up with TRBD2. Trimming cost V 6 bases and J 2 bases; bases outside gene matches: 7. Looked up from germline, CDR1 is MNHEY and CDR2 is SMNVEV (reference sequence). The CDR3 totals 16 residues. The CDR3 DNA sequence: TGTGCCAGCAGGGGGGGAGGGAGCCCTGGGGCCAACGTCCTGACTTTC. Its protein is CASRGGGSPGANVLTF.

By share of the sample, this clone is large. Other DNA sequences in this sample translate to the same CDR3. This chain links TRBV7-9 with TRBJ2-7; the D gene is possibly TRBD1 (6 bases). Germline V gene sequence: CDR1 SEHNR, CDR2 FQNEAQ (reference sequence). V was shortened by 1 base and J by 4 bases, with 11 bases between the two germline ends. The CDR3 runs to 14 residues. CDR3 coding DNA: TGTGCCAGCAGCTTAGGGGGACATTTGTACGAGCAGTACTTC. It codes for CASSLGGHLYEQYF.

This clone was observed a few times. The V call is TRBV20-1, the J call TRBJ2-6; 12 bases align to TRBD1. J lost 4 bases, V lost 6 bases, and 13 bases had no gene match. This CDR3 spans 18 amino acids. The germline gives CDR1 DFQATT, CDR2 SNEGSKA (reference sequence). For the CDR3, the DNA is TGCAGTGCCAGTAAATTTAGGGACAGGGGGCGAGGGGCCAACGTCCTGACTTTC. As protein: CSASKFRDRGRGANVLTF.